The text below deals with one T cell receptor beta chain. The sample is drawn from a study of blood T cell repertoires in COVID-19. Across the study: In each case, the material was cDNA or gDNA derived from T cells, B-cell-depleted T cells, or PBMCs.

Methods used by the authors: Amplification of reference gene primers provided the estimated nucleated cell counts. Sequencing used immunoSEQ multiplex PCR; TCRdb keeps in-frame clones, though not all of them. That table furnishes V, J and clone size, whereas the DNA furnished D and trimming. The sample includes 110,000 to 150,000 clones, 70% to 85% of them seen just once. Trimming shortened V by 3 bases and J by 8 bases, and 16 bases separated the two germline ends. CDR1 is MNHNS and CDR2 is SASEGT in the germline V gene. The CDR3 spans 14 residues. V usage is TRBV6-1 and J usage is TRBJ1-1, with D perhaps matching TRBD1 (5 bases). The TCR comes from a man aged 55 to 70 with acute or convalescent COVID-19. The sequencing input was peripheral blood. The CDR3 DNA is TGTGCCAGCAGTGACAGGTCCGGGGGGGGAGAAGCTTTCTTT. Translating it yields CASSDRSGGGEAFF.